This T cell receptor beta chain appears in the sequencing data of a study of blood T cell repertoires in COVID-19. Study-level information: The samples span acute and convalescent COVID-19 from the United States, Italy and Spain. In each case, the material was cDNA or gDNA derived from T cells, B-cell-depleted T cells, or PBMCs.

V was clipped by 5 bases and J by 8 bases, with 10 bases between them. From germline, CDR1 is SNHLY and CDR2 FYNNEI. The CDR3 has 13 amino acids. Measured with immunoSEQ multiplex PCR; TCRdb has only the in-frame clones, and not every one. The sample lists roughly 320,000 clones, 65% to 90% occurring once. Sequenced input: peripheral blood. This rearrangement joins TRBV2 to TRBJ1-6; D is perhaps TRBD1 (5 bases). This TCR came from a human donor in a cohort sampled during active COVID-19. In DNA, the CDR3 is TGTGCCAGCAGTCAGGGTATGGATTCACCCCTCCACTTT. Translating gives CASSQGMDSPLHF.